One and the same sample provided the 20 T cell receptor beta chains below, sequenced in a study of T cell responses to AZD1222 COVID-19 vaccine. TCRdb's table, derived via immunoSEQ multiplex PCR, lists solely in-frame clones and lacks some. The table lists under 150,000 clones. The sample comprised peripheral blood. The receptors come from an adult in good health.

This chain links TRBV7-2 with TRBJ2-3; 9 bases are a match to TRBD2. This CDR3 contains 16 residues. Germline trimming cut 2 bases from V and 2 bases from J; bases unmatched to any gene: 5. Germline V gives CDR1 SGHTA, CDR2 FQGNSA. CDR3 nucleotides: TGTGCCAGCAGCTTAAGCACTAGCGGGTTCACAGATACGCAGTATTTT. It is translated as CASSLSTSGFTDTQYF.

The chain recombines TRBV9 with TRBJ1-2; D is undetermined. Germline CDR1 SGDLS, CDR2 YYNGEE. CDR3 length: 13 amino acids. Trimming pared 4 bases from V and 5 bases from J, leaving 12 bases between. CDR3 sequence reads: CASSTGGLYGYTF. The CDR3 DNA reads as TGTGCCAGCAGCACCGGAGGGTTGTATGGCTACACCTTC.

V is TRBV5-6 and J is TRBJ1-4; D may be TRBD1 (6 bases). Germline CDR1 and CDR2: SGHDT and YYEEEE. V lost 1 base and J lost 2, with 15 bases in between. The CDR3 covers 17 residues. In DNA, the CDR3 is TGTGCCAGCAGCTTGTTTGCCCAGGGGCAGACTAATGAAAAACTGTTTTTT. Encoded protein: CASSLFAQGQTNEKLFF.

V and J are TRBV19 and TRBJ1-1; D remains ambiguous. V was trimmed by 0 bases and J by 4 bases, leaving 6 bases between them. CDR1 and CDR2 from the germline V gene are LNHDA and SQIVND (reference sequence). The CDR3 is 13 residues long. CDR3 nucleotides: TGTGCCAGTAGTATAGACAGGATCACTGAAGCTTTCTTT. Protein sequence: CASSIDRITEAFF.

This chain joins TRBV7-2 and TRBJ2-3, with D maybe TRBD2 (7 bases). Trimming removed 7 bases at V and 3 bases at J, with 17 bases between. Germline-derived CDR1 and CDR2 are SGHTA and FQGNSA. The CDR3 spans 15 residues. In DNA form, the CDR3 reads TGTGCCAGCATATTACGGGGGGCAAGAACAGATACGCAGTATTTT. It codes for CASILRGARTDTQYF. Full variable domain (missing parts from reference TRBV7-2 and TRBJ2-3): GAGVSQSPSNKVTEKGKDVELRCDPISGHTALYWYRQSLGQGLEFLIYFQGNSAPDKSGLPSDRFSAERTGGSVSTLTIQRTQQEDSAVYLCASILRGARTDTQYFGPGTRLTVL.

The rearrangement joins TRBV7-9 to TRBJ2-7; 7 positions match TRBD2. CDR3 length equals 14 residues. Trimming cost V 5 bases and J 2 bases; bases outside gene matches: 6. Germline CDR1 and CDR2: SEHNR and FQNEAQ (reference sequence). The CDR3 nucleotides are TGTGCCAGCAGCACGCGGACTAGGGCCTACGAGCAGTACTTC. Translating it yields CASSTRTRAYEQYF.

V gene TRBV3-1 (or the pseudogene TRBV3-2) combines with J gene TRBJ1-5, with D possibly being TRBD1 (6 bases). Per the germline V gene, CDR1 is LGHDT and CDR2 is YNNKEL (reference sequence). The CDR3 runs to 15 residues. V was cut by 3 bases and J by 1 base, with 10 bases left in between. CDR3 sequence reads: CASSQMGQSNQPQHF. CDR3 in DNA: TGTGCCAGCAGCCAGATGGGACAAAGCAATCAGCCCCAGCATTTT.

The chain is built from TRBV23-1 and TRBJ2-7, with D hard to call. TRBV23-1 is an ORF; its function is uncertain. Deletions cut 0 bases from V and 2 bases from J, with 11 bases between. The CDR3 totals 15 residues. CDR3 in amino acids: CASSQSCRYTYEQYF. For the CDR3, the DNA is TGCGCCAGCAGTCAATCGTGCCGTTACACCTACGAGCAGTACTTC.

The chain employs TRBV5-1 and TRBJ1-1; D is unclear. Germline lookup yields CDR1 SGHRS and CDR2 YFSETQ. Trimming pared 7 bases from V and 0 bases from J, leaving 10 bases between. The CDR3 is 13 amino acids. Here the CDR3 DNA reads TGCGCCAGCCGGACCCGGATGAACACTGAAGCTTTCTTT. Translation gives CASRTRMNTEAFF.

The chain has TRBV5-1 and TRBJ1-5, with TRBD1 identical over 11 bases. The CDR3 is 16 residues long. The V gene's germline CDR1 is SGHRS and CDR2 YFSETQ. J was trimmed by 7 bases and V by 4 bases; bases with no gene match: 10. CDR3 in DNA: TGCGCCAGCAGCCCAACGGGACAGGGGGATGGACAGCCCCAGCATTTT. This gives the protein CASSPTGQGDGQPQHF.

The chain has TRBV12-3 or TRBV12-4 and TRBJ1-1; D unclear. The CDR3 spans 12 residues. V lost 6 bases and J 1 base, leaving 6 bases between the germline ends. The CDR3 loop reads CASRSTNTEAFF. Here the CDR3 DNA reads TGTGCCAGCAGGTCCACGAACACTGAAGCTTTCTTT.

The chain carries TRBV5-4 and TRBJ1-1; D not resolved. CDR3 length: 13 residues. Trimming removed 1 base at V and 5 bases at J, with 9 bases between. The germline V gene encodes CDR1 SGHNT and CDR2 YYREEE (reference sequence). CDR3 bases: TGTGCCAGCAGCTTGATGGGAGGGACTGAAGCTTTCTTT. This codes for CASSLMGGTEAFF.

The chain has TRBV5-5 and TRBJ1-2; perhaps TRBD1 as D (5 bases). V was shortened by 5 bases and J by 8 bases, with 25 bases between the two germline ends. This CDR3 has 16 residues. Looked up from germline, CDR1 is SGHKS and CDR2 is YYEKEE (reference sequence). This chain's CDR3 is CASSSAVGTNEGGYTF. The CDR3 DNA follows: TGTGCCAGCAGTTCCGCCGTAGGGACTAATGAGGGAGGCTACACCTTC.

The CDR3 DNA follows: TGCGCCAGCAGCCAGGAGGGTTTTCCTGGAAACACCATATATTTT. Protein sequence: CASSQEGFPGNTIYF. The chain employs TRBV5-1 and TRBJ1-3; D gene uncertain. The CDR3 is 15 amino acids. Germline CDR1 and CDR2: SGHRS and YFSETQ. Trimming cost V 4 bases and J 2 bases, with 13 bases left between them.

The gene calls are TRBV3-1 (or the pseudogene TRBV3-2) and TRBJ1-2, with D unclear. This CDR3 has 16 residues. V lost 3 bases and J lost 8, with 22 bases in between. The germline V gene has CDR1 LGHDT and CDR2 YNNKEL (reference sequence). The CDR3: CASSQQGGWRRRGYTF. Written as DNA, the CDR3 is TGTGCCAGCAGCCAGCAAGGCGGATGGCGCAGGCGAGGCTACACCTTC.

J is TRBJ2-7 and V is TRBV5-1, with 10 bases lining up with TRBD2. Unmatched junction bases numbered 8, after V lost 0 bases and J lost 2 bases. The CDR3 loop spans 17 amino acids. The germline gives CDR1 SGHRS, CDR2 YFSETQ. CDR3 DNA: TGCGCCAGCAGCTTGGCCGTGGGCGGACTAGCGGCCTACGAGCAGTACTTC. Its protein is CASSLAVGGLAAYEQYF.

V is TRBV7-2 and J is TRBJ1-2; 9 bases map to TRBD1. The length of the CDR3 is 15 residues. Per germline, CDR1 SGHTA and CDR2 FQGNSA. J gave up 4 bases and V 6 bases, and 9 bases lay outside the gene matches. CDR3 region: CASRPPGQGPYGYTF. Written as DNA, the CDR3 is TGTGCCAGCAGACCTCCGGGACAGGGACCCTATGGCTACACCTTC.

The chain has TRBV19 and TRBJ2-1; D is undetermined. The V end lost 3 bases, the J end lost 8 bases, and 17 bases lay between the germline ends. This CDR3 is built from 15 residues. From germline, CDR1 is LNHDA and CDR2 SQIVND (reference sequence). The DNA of the CDR3 is TGTGCCAGTAGTATCCGGGCAGGAGCTAAAGATGAGCAGTTCTTC. Its protein product is CASSIRAGAKDEQFF.

The gene calls are TRBV9 and TRBJ2-5, with D perhaps matching TRBD1 or TRBD2 (6 bases each). Germline CDR1 reads SGDLS; CDR2 reads YYNGEE. There are 14 residues in the CDR3. Trimming took 1 base from V and 5 from J, leaving 12 bases between them. CDR3 sequence (DNA): TGTGCCAGCAGCGTAAACTCGGGGGCGGAGACCCAGTACTTC. This translates into CASSVNSGAETQYF.

This chain links TRBV4-3 with TRBJ2-7; 7 bases line up with TRBD1. Germline V gives CDR1 LGHNA, CDR2 YSLEER. The CDR3 has 13 residues. The V gene end was trimmed by 3 bases and the J gene end by 6 bases; junction bases not matched to a gene: 5. CDR3 coding DNA: TGCGCCAGCAGCCAGGCTGGGACAGTCGAGCAGTACTTC. Encoded protein: CASSQAGTVEQYF.